This TCR beta chain is from a study of T cells after yellow fever vaccination. Overall study context: Fractions low in cell number were prepared with SMART-Seq v4 Ultra Low Input.

This CDR3 is built from 14 residues. With 6 bases removed from V and 2 bases from J, the gap between germline ends came to 11 bases. This clonotype has just a few counts. Its antigen is undetermined. TCRdb re-derived calls from the 5' RACE reads in MiXCR, one entry per CDR3 protein. In the table there are 450,000 to 550,000 distinct CDR3 sequences, roughly 22% of which are singletons. Study-wide findings and caveats: Abundant clonotypes from the bulk population could get into FACS-sorted repertoires as contaminants.

This receptor was taken from a man younger than 35 who received the YFV17D yellow fever vaccine. The V gene is TRBV12-3 or TRBV12-4, the J gene TRBJ2-1; D might be TRBD2 (5 bases). The source material was PBMCs, sampled 21 days after the first yellow fever vaccination. CDR3 protein: CASRISRAYNEQFF. CDR3 sequence (DNA): TGTGCCAGCAGAATCTCGCGGGCCTACAATGAGCAGTTCTTC.